This TCR beta chain was profiled in a study of cytomegalovirus exposure and HLA in healthy donors (dated by TCRdb to the late 2010s). For the wider study: An earlier analysis of under 600 of the donors reported 250 to 350 Gb of sequence data and around 120 million unique TCR beta sequences from about 200 million T cells. Of the roughly 400 genotyped donors, 65% to 90% fell in the genetic ancestry cluster associated with self-reported Caucasian donors. A later genetic analysis used genome-wide SNP genotypes for about 55% of the 666 donors, treating that subset as a discovery cohort. All discovery cohort repertoires had been generated on a single sequencing platform. The aim of the study was to test whether cataloging public T cell receptors could identify signatures of past pathogen exposure. In the later analysis, no new phenotypic data were used to find candidate immune exposures; instead, reliance was placed on TCR beta sequences and their occurrence across donors. To predict cytomegalovirus infection status, the study combined high-throughput TCR immunosequencing, statistical association of individual TCRs with disease status, and machine learning. An earlier analysis of a few hundred of the donors applied high-throughput TCR beta sequencing to assess whether each TCR beta V gene segment acted as functional or pseudogenic. Donor age, sex, ethnicity and CMV serostatus were compiled alongside the repertoire data. Typing coverage differed by locus: A, B, C, DRB1 and DQB1 were typed in roughly 629-630 donors, DQA1 in 522, DPA1 in some 600, and DPB1 in just under 480. An early release that covered 500 to 800 HLA-typed donors contained about 290 gigabases of sequencing data and some 87 million unique TCR sequences. In addition to the first cohort of approximately 670 subjects, a separate validation cohort of approximately 110 different subjects was used. Class I and class II HLA loci were covered by the typing at four-digit resolution. A few DR-DQ haplotypes were handled as single units for association and clustering because linkage in the cohort was strong. Among roughly 400 genotyped donors of the cohort, an average of around 240,000 unique TCR beta nucleotide sequences were sequenced per donor, approximately 20% of them non-productive. A later analysis re-analyzed previously published TCR beta repertoires from 550 to 700 donors and added high-resolution HLA genotyping to study TCR occurrence patterns. The study profiled the T cell repertoires of some 610 subjects by immunosequencing and related them to cytomegalovirus serostatus.

The CDR1 and CDR2 encoded by the germline V gene are SGHTA and FQGTGA. V is cut by 5 bases and J by 1 base, and the space between the germline ends is 15 bases. Reading from cysteine to phenylalanine, the CDR3 counts 16 amino acids. Solely the CDR3 DNA is kept, with 48 bases framed from the first base. Library method: the immunoSEQ multiplex PCR assay. For the multiplex PCR, a mixture combining 60 forward primers for TCR Vbeta segments and 13 reverse primers for TCR Jbeta segments was used. A multiplex PCR assay on genomic DNA amplified the CDR3 region of rearranged TCR beta genes. The Illumina HiSeq System was used to sequence the amplified TCR beta libraries as 87-base-pair reads. The authors' pipeline ran thus. A later analysis counted about 80 million unique TCR beta chains across the 670 or so repertoires, and roughly 11 million of these chains were shared by at least two donors. Raw reads were error-corrected and collapsed into unique sequences with a nearest-neighbor algorithm that merged closely related sequences to remove PCR and sequencing errors. V, D and J gene segments were assigned by aligning CDR3 sequences to IMGT reference sequences. For a sequence to be retained, at least a six-nucleotide match to both a V gene segment and a J gene segment was required. A rearrangement was called productive if the CDR3 had no stop codons and remained in frame with V and J, and every other rearrangement was called non-productive. Following IMGT convention, CDR3 was defined as the stretch from the second conserved V-encoded cysteine up to the conserved J-encoded phenylalanine. The earlier analysis of roughly 590 of the donors excluded any sequence lacking an unambiguous match to a single V gene segment. An earlier analysis of 500 to 600 of the donors classified V segments as functional when productive rearrangements were above 56.7% and as segregating when the standard deviation between donors was above 5%. A statistical classification framework was built to diagnose cytomegalovirus status from the catalog of TCR beta chain sequences. V and J gene assignment, in a later analysis, came from comparing TCR nucleotide sequences with IMGT/GENE-DB human TR gene sequences. In a later analysis, CDR3 sequences and most-parsimonious VDJ recombination scenarios were assigned using the TCRdist pipeline. In a later analysis, every TCR beta chain was defined by the combination of its CDR3 amino acid sequence and its V-gene family, and reads without a unique V-gene family were dropped. A later analysis removed 592 highly shared, low-generation-probability nucleotide sequences to deal with suspected cross-contamination and a sequencing artifact. A later analysis calculated a clonal expansion index for each public chain from normalized within-repertoire ranks of inferred template counts. In a later analysis, generation probabilities were computed with a VDJ recombination model fitted to out-of-frame rearrangements, and the resulting probabilities were checked against IGoR. Hypergeometric tests were used in a later analysis to score TCR-TCR, TCR-HLA and TCR-CMV co-occurrence, with a repertoire-size bias correction applied to the TCR pairs. A later analysis estimated false discovery rates by permuting HLA or CMV assignments 20 times. In a later analysis, co-occurring TCRs were grouped using DBSCAN, with TCRdist sequence similarity added in when clustering inside HLA-allele-positive subsets. Repertoires with fewer than 30,000 or more than 120,000 public chains were left out of co-occurrence clustering, as were five repertoires with anomalous nucleotide sharing. TCRdb limited this immuneACCESS table to in-frame rearrangements with V and J called. A share of clones is missing; checked studies link under half to unresolved V genes, and the rest is unexplained. The V and J calls and clone size are taken from that table; D and trimming were inferred from the DNA. Recorded for this sample are 85,000 to 95,000 clones; around three quarters of them occurred a single time. The ten largest clones represent 5.3% of the sample.

The study at large found these results: According to the authors, the approach could potentially be generalized to other disease states and immunological phenotypes. When HLA alleles, especially DR and DQ, strongly co-occurred, TCR associations were difficult to assign to individual alleles. A further reported finding was that TCR beta sequences accurately predicted the HLA-A and HLA-B alleles for most subjects in the first cohort. According to a later genetic analysis, donors in an Asian-associated ancestry cluster had fewer N-insertions in productive TCRs than the approximately 670-donor mean. An earlier analysis of some 590 of the donors showed that most TCR beta V segments appeared in productive rearrangements either about 87% or about 30% of the time, which broadly matched IMGT annotations. Most CMV-associated TCR beta chains appeared to be HLA-restricted in a later analysis, and the HLA associations seemed to be driven largely by CMV exposure. At a false discovery rate of 0.05, a later analysis linked about 16,000 TCR beta sequences to specific HLA alleles. Because some donors lacked HLA typing at each locus, the association tests relied only on the typed subset. Because the 87-base-pair reads could not distinguish some IMGT-functional V segments, including TRBV6-2 and TRBV6-3, those segments were excluded. According to a later analysis, parvovirus B19, influenza, CMV and Epstein-Barr virus appeared linked to several top co-occurrence clusters. A cluster of highly shared sequence variants was judged likely to be a technical artifact of the sequencing pipeline. Presence/absence analyses assumed roughly uniform sequencing depth across donors, an assumption that may not hold. Linkage disequilibrium might explain the correlated functional status among segregating V segments, but an unknown experimental factor could not be excluded. The classifier was reported to diagnose cytomegalovirus status with high specificity and sensitivity in both the original and validation cohorts. For the cohort, immune exposure information was limited to CMV serostatus. About 17 rarely observed V segments, including chromosome 9 orphons, were excluded from the earlier analysis of approximately 600 of the donors because counts were too low. According to a later analysis, TCR association rates differed among HLA loci, with DRB1 alleles showing the most associated TCRs and HLA-C alleles showing the fewest. In vitro tests confirmed that a few of the cytomegalovirus-associated TCR beta chains recognize cytomegalovirus antigens. The cohort was sequenced for TCR beta chains only, and without alpha or paired-chain data the features that could be detected were limited. A total of 164 TCR beta chains were listed by the study as associated with cytomegalovirus. A later genetic analysis associated a missense DCLRE1C variant with V-gene and J-gene trimming of TCR beta chains, and an independent cohort replicated the association. Most TCR sequences were observed very rarely across donors, whereas some public TCRs were present in many individuals. A later analysis found that HLA-associated TCR beta chains were more clonally expanded and had lower generation probabilities than equally common non-associated chains.

Note on this clone: The specificity of this receptor is unknown. Per-base quality was not reported, and no clone a single base away is much larger than it.

The cohort comprised some 730 healthy bone marrow donors. At the time of sampling, every cohort member was nominally healthy, though immune exposures that went unrecorded were likely present. The donor tested CMV seropositive, placing the donor among the 290 or so seropositive members of the cohort. Every donor gave a peripheral blood sample, and the peripheral blood mononuclear cells from that sample were used for TCR beta sequencing. The Qiagen DNeasy Blood Extraction Kit was used to extract genomic DNA from the blood cell samples. The sequence was collected from a young man in good health and CMV-seropositive. This receptor chain uses TRBV7-3 and TRBJ2-1; the D gene is perhaps TRBD1, on 6 matching bases. Source material: PBMCs. The CDR3 protein: CASSTRGTHSYNEQFF. The bases read TGTGCCAGCAGCACCCGAGGGACACATTCCTACAATGAGCAGTTCTTC.